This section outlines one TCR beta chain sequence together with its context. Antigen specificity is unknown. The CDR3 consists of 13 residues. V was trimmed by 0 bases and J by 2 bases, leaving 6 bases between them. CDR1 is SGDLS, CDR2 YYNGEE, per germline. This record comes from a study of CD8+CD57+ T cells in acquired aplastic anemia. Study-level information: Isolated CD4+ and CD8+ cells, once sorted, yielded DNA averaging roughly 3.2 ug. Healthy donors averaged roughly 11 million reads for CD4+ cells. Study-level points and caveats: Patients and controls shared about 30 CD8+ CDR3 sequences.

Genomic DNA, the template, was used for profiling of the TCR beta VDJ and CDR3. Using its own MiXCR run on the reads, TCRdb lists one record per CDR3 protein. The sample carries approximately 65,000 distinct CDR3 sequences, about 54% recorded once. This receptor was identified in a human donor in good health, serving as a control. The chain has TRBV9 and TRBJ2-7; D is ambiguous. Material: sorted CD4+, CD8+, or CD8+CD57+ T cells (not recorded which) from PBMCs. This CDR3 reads CASSVDLPYEQYF. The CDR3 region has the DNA TGTGCCAGCAGCGTAGATCTCCCCTACGAGCAGTACTTC.